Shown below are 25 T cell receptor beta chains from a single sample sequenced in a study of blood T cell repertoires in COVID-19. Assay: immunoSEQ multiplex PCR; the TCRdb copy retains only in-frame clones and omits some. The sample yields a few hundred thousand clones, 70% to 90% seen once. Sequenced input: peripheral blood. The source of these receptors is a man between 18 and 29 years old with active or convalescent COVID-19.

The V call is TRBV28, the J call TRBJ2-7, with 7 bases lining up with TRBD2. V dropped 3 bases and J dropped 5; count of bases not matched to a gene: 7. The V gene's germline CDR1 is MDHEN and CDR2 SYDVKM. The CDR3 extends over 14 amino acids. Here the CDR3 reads CASSFPRELNEQYF. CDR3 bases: TGTGCCAGCAGTTTCCCGCGGGAGCTCAACGAGCAGTACTTC.

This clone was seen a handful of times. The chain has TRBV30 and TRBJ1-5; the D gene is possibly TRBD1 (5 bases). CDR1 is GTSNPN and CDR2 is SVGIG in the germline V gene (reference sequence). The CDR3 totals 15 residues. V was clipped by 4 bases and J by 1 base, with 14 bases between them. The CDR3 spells CAWNQGSRSNQPQHF. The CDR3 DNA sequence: TGTGCCTGGAACCAGGGAAGTAGGAGCAATCAGCCCCAGCATTTT.

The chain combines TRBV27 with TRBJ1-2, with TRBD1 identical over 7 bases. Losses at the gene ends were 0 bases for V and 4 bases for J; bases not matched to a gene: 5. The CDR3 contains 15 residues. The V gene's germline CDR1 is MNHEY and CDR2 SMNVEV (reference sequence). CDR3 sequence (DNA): TGTGCCAGCAGTTTATCGGCCGGGACAGCCTATGGCTACACCTTC. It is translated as CASSLSAGTAYGYTF.

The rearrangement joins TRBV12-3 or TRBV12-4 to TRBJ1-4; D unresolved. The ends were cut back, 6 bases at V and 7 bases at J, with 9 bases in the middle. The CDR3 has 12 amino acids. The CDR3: CASRAGGEKLFF. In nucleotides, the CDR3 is TGTGCCAGCAGGGCAGGTGGTGAAAAACTGTTTTTT.

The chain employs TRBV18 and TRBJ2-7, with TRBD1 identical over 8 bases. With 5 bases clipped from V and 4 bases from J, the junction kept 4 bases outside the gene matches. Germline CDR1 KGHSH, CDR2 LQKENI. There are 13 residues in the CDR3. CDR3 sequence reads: CASSAGTGYEQYF. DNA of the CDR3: TGTGCCAGCTCAGCCGGGACAGGATACGAGCAGTACTTC.

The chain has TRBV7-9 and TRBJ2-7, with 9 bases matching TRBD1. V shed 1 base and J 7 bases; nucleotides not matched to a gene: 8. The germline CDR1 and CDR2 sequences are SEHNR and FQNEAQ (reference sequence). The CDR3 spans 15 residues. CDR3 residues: CASSLGDRVGSEQYF. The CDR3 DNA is TGTGCCAGCAGCTTAGGGGACAGGGTGGGATCAGAGCAGTACTTC. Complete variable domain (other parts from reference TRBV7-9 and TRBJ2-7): DTGVSQNPRHKITKRGQNVTFRCDPISEHNRLYWYRQTLGQGPEFLTYFQNEAQLEKSRLLSDRFSAERPKGSFSTLEIQRTEQGDSAMYLCASSLGDRVGSEQYFGPGTRLTVT.

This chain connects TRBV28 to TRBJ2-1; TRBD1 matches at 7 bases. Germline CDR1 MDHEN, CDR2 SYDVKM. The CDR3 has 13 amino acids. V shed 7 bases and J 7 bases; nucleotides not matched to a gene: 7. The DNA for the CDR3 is TGTGCCAGCATCTTAAACAGGGGAAATGAGCAGTTCTTC. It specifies CASILNRGNEQFF.

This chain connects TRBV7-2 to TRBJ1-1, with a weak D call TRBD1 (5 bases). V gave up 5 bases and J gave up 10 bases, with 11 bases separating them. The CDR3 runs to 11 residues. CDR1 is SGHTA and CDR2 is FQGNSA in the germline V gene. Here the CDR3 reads CASSQQVVAFF. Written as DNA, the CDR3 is TGTGCCAGCAGCCAACAGGTTGTAGCTTTCTTT.

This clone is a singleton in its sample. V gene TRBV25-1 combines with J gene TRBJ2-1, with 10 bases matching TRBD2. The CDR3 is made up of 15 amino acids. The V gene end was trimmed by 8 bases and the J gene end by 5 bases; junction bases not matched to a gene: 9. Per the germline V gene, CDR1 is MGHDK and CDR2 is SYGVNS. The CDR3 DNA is TGTGCCAGCCAACCCCCTAGCGGGAGAAACAATGAGCAGTTCTTC. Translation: CASQPPSGRNNEQFF.

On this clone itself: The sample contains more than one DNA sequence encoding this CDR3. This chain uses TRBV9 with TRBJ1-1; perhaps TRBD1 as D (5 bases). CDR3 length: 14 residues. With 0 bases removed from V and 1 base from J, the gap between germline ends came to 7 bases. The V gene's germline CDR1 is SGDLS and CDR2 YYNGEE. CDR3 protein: CASSVVQGNTEAFF. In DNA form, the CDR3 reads TGTGCCAGCAGCGTAGTTCAGGGGAACACTGAAGCTTTCTTT.

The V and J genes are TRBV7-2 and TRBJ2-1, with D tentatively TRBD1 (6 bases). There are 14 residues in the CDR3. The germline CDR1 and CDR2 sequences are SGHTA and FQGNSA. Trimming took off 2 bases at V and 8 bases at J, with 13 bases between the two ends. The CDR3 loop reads CASSLNIRGHEQFF. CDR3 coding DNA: TGTGCCAGCAGCTTAAATATCAGGGGCCATGAGCAGTTCTTC.

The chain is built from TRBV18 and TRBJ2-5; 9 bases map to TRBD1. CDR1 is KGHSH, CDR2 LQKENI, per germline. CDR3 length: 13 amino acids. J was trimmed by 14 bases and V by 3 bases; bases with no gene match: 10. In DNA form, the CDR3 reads TGTGCCAGCTCACCGAAAACCGGGACAGGGAGCTACTTC. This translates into CASSPKTGTGSYF.

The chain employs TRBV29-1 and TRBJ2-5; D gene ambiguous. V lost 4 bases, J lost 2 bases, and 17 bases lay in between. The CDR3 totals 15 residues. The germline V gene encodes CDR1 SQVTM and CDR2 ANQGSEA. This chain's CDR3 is CSVGPTIRLQETQYF. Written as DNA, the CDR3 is TGCAGCGTTGGACCGACAATCAGGTTGCAAGAGACCCAGTACTTC. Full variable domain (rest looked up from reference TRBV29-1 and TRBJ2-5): SAVISQKPSRDICQRGTSLTIQCQVDSQVTMMFWYRQQPGQSLTLIATANQGSEATYESGFVIDKFPISRPNLTFSTLTVSNMSPEDSSIYLCSVGPTIRLQETQYFGPGTRLLVL.

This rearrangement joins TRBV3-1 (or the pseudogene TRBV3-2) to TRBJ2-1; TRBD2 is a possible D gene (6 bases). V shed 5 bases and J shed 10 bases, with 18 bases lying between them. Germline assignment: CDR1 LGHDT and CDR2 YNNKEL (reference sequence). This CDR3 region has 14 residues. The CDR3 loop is CASSSWVAAWEQFF. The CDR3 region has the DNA TGTGCCAGCAGCTCCTGGGTAGCGGCATGGGAGCAGTTCTTC.

The CDR3 DNA reads TGCGCCAGCAGCTTGGGACCGGGATCTCACACTGAAGCTTTCTTT. It codes for CASSLGPGSHTEAFF. This chain uses TRBV5-1 with TRBJ1-1; D is ambiguous. The CDR3 runs to 15 residues. Trimming pared 0 bases from V and 3 bases from J, leaving 12 bases between. From germline, CDR1 is SGHRS and CDR2 YFSETQ.

Written as DNA, the CDR3 is TGTGCCAGCAGCTTAACCGCCTCGGGGGGCATCGATGAGCAGTTCTTC. It specifies CASSLTASGGIDEQFF. The J gene is TRBJ2-1, the V gene TRBV7-3; a weak D match, TRBD2 (7 bases). Germline V CDR1 and CDR2: SGHTA, FQGTGA. With 0 bases removed from V and 8 bases from J, the gap between germline ends came to 17 bases. The CDR3 totals 16 residues.

DNA for the CDR3: TGCGCCAGCAGCTTGGTTGCAGGGAGGACAGATACGCAGTATTTT. This sequence encodes CASSLVAGRTDTQYF. The V call is TRBV5-1, the J call TRBJ2-3, with a possible D match to TRBD2 (6 bases). This CDR3 is 15 amino acids long. The germline V gene encodes CDR1 SGHRS and CDR2 YFSETQ. The V end lost 0 bases, the J end lost 3 bases, and 11 bases lay between the germline ends.

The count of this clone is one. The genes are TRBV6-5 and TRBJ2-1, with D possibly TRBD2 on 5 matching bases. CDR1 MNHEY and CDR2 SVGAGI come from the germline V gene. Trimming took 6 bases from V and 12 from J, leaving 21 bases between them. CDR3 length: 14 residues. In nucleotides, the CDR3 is TGTGCCAGCAGAGCGGTTGATACTAGTCTTCGGCAGTTCTTC. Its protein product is CASRAVDTSLRQFF.

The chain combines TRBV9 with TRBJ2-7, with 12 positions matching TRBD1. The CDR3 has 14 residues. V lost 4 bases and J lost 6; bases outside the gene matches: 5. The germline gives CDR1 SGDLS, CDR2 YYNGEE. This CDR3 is CASSPRDRGPEQYF. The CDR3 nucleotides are TGTGCCAGCAGCCCTCGGGACAGGGGGCCCGAGCAGTACTTC.

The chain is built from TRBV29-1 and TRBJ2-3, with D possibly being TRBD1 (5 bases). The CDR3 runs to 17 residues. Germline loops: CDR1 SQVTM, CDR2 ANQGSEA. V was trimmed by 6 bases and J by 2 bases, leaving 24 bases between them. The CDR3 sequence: CSVAIHGKGMATDTQYF. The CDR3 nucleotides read TGCAGCGTCGCCATTCATGGGAAGGGGATGGCCACAGATACGCAGTATTTT.

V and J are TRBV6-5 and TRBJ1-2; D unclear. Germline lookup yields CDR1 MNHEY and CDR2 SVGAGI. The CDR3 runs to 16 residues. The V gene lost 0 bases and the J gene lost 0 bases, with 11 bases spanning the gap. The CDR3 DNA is TGTGCCAGCAGTTACTCGTACCCGTTAGCTAACTATGGCTACACCTTC. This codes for CASSYSYPLANYGYTF.

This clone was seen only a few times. CDR3 sequence (DNA): TGTGCCAGCAGCCCGTCAGGGAATACGCAGTATTTT. Protein product: CASSPSGNTQYF. The genes are TRBV3-1 (or the pseudogene TRBV3-2) and TRBJ2-3; D is possibly TRBD1 (5 bases). There are 12 residues in the CDR3. From germline, CDR1 is LGHDT and CDR2 YNNKEL (reference sequence). The V and J ends lost 4 bases and 7 bases respectively, with 9 bases between them.

The CDR3 DNA reads TGTGCCAGCAGTTGGGACATGAACACTGAAGCTTTCTTT. This gives the protein CASSWDMNTEAFF. The genes are TRBV27 and TRBJ1-1; tentative D call: TRBD1 (6 bases). Trimming removed 4 bases at V and 0 bases at J, with 6 bases between. The CDR3 is made up of 13 amino acids. The germline V gene has CDR1 MNHEY and CDR2 SMNVEV (reference sequence).

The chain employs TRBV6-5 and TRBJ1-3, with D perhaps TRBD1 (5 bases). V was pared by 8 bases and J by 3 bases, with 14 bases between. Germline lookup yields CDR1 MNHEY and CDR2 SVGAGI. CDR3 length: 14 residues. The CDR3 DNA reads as TGTGCCAGCTCTCCGGCGGGGGGTGGAAACACCATATATTTT. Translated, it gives CASSPAGGGNTIYF.

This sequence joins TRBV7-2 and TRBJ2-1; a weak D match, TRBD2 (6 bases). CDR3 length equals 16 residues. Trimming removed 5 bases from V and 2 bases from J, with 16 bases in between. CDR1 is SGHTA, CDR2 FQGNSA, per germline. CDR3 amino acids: CASSPQLASAYNEQFF. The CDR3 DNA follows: TGTGCCAGCAGCCCTCAGTTGGCTAGCGCCTACAATGAGCAGTTCTTC.